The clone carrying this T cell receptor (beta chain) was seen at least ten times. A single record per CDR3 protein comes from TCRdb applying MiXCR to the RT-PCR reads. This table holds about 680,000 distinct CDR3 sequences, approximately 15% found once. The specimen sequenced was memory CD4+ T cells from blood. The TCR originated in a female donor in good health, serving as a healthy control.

CDR3 region: CASSLSTSQDEQFF. CDR3 nucleotides: TGTGCCAGCAGCTTATCAACTAGCCAAGATGAGCAGTTCTTC. This chain joins TRBV7-9 and TRBJ2-1, with D tentatively TRBD2 (6 bases). The V gene lost 2 bases and the J gene lost 8 bases, with 13 bases spanning the gap. Germline CDR1 SEHNR, CDR2 FQNEAQ (reference sequence). The length of the CDR3 is 14 residues.